A single sample is the source of the 12 T cell receptor beta chains below, sequenced in a study of T cells after yellow fever vaccination (dated by TCRdb to the late 2010s). In the paper's terms, the treatment or condition label means: live attenuated yellow fever vaccine strain. The library relied on 5' RACE. This sample was sequenced with an Illumina HiSeq 2500. TCRdb applied fastp at Q25 and MiXCR to the public reads, then kept only in-frame beta chains. Identical CDR3 protein sequences are pooled into one entry, listed with their most common genes and DNA. Across this sample there are 300,000 to 350,000 distinct CDR3 sequences, with roughly 8.6% seen only once. Around 17% of the sample comes from the top ten. The material was PBMCs, obtained around 45 days after the first yellow fever vaccination. The receptor set was obtained from a man between 18 and 35 years old who received the YFV17D yellow fever vaccine.

The CDR3 protein is CASRRYGEQFF. Written as DNA, the CDR3 is TGTGCCAGCAGACGATACGGTGAGCAGTTCTTC. J is TRBJ2-1 and V is TRBV28, with D hard to call. CDR1 MDHEN and CDR2 SYDVKM come from the germline V gene. The length of the CDR3 is 11 residues. Between the trimmed V and J ends, which lost 6 bases and 9 bases, there was a span of 9 bases.

The table lists this clonotype with many counts. The rearrangement uses TRBV5-5 and TRBJ2-5; D not certain. V lost 2 bases, J lost 5 bases, and 16 bases lay in between. This CDR3 region has 15 residues. Germline CDR1 SGHKS, CDR2 YYEKEE (reference sequence). The CDR3 region is CASSFGTVAFETQYF. Here the CDR3 DNA reads TGTGCCAGCAGCTTCGGTACAGTTGCATTTGAGACCCAGTACTTC.

This clonotype showed up just a few times. CDR3 region: CASSQVAGVPSGANVLTF. The CDR3 coding sequence is TGTGCCAGCAGCCAAGTGGCGGGGGTCCCTTCTGGGGCCAACGTCCTGACTTTC. This chain connects TRBV4-2 to TRBJ2-6, with 7 bases matching TRBD2. V was clipped by 1 base and J by 1 base; unmatched bases: 7. Germline-derived CDR1 and CDR2 are LGHNA and YNFKEQ. This CDR3 is built from 18 residues.

The chain couples TRBV12-3 or TRBV12-4 to TRBJ1-2, with D possibly TRBD1 on 6 matching bases. The V end was cut by 5 bases, the J end by 1 base, with 8 bases between. This CDR3 comprises 13 residues. CDR3: CASSGQLNYGYTF. Written as DNA, the CDR3 is TGTGCCAGCAGTGGACAGCTTAACTATGGCTACACCTTC.

This clonotype was seen at least ten times. The chain recombines TRBV2 with TRBJ2-1, with 8 bases aligning to TRBD2. CDR3 length: 14 residues. Unmatched junction bases numbered 11, after V lost 7 bases and J lost 9 bases. Germline V lookup: CDR1 SNHLY, CDR2 FYNNEI. Here the CDR3 DNA reads TGTGCCAGCATTCCATCTTTTAGCGGGGTTGAGCAGTTCTTC. Encoded protein: CASIPSFSGVEQFF.

This clonotype was found many times. This chain joins TRBV3-1 and TRBJ1-2, with D unresolved. Germline-derived CDR1 and CDR2 are LGHDT and YNNKEL (reference sequence). The CDR3 has 12 residues. V dropped 4 bases and J dropped 4 bases, with 7 bases sitting between them. Written as DNA, the CDR3 is TGTGCCAGCAGCCGAGAGTCCTATGGCTACACCTTC. Translated, it gives CASSRESYGYTF.

The rearrangement links TRBV20-1 to TRBJ1-5, with 9 bases matching TRBD1. V was pared by 6 bases and J by 7 bases, with 7 bases of the junction left unmatched. The CDR3 consists of 13 residues. Germline CDR1 and CDR2: DFQATT and SNEGSKA (reference sequence). CDR3 sequence (DNA): TGCAGTGCAACAGGGGGCGCTGAACAGCCCCAGCATTTT. The encoded protein is CSATGGAEQPQHF.

This clonotype appeared many times. The chain is built from TRBV11-3 and TRBJ2-1; the match to TRBD2 covers 8 bases. J was trimmed by 4 bases and V by 5 bases; bases with no gene match: 10. Looked up from germline, CDR1 is SGHNT and CDR2 is YENEEA. This CDR3 is 16 amino acids long. In nucleotides, the CDR3 is TGTGCCAGCAGCGCGAATCGGGGGGGGACGTACAATGAGCAGTTCTTC. It yields the protein CASSANRGGTYNEQFF. Looking up the rest from reference TRBV11-3 and TRBJ2-1 gives the full variable domain: EAGVVQSPRYKIIEKKQPVAFWCNPISGHNTLYWYLQNLGQGPELLIRYENEEAVDDSQLPKDRFSAERLKGVDSTLKIQPAELGDSAVYLCASSANRGGTYNEQFFGPGTRLTVL.

This clonotype was detected ten times or more. This sequence joins TRBV6-1 and TRBJ2-1; D is perhaps TRBD2 (6 bases). Trimming shortened V by 6 bases and J by 8 bases, and 23 bases separated the two germline ends. The CDR3 sequence is 16 residues long. Germline lookup yields CDR1 MNHNS and CDR2 SASEGT. Here the CDR3 reads CASSPLELARFDEQFF. CDR3 bases: TGTGCCAGCAGCCCGTTAGAACTAGCACGATTCGATGAGCAGTTCTTC.

The chain has TRBV4-1 and TRBJ1-1; 10 nucleotides agree with TRBD1. J was trimmed by 4 bases and V by 3 bases; bases with no gene match: 11. CDR1 and CDR2 from the germline V gene are MGHRA and YSYEKL. CDR3 size: 17 residues. In nucleotides, the CDR3 is TGCGCCAGCAGCCAGGTCCCGGGACAGGGGACGATCACTGAAGCTTTCTTT. This codes for CASSQVPGQGTITEAFF.

This chain uses TRBV12-3 or TRBV12-4 with TRBJ1-2; D is undetermined. This CDR3 is 12 amino acids long. With 4 bases removed from V and 8 bases from J, the gap between germline ends came to 11 bases. CDR3 residues: CASSSGPSGYTF. The CDR3 coding sequence is TGTGCCAGCAGTTCTGGACCCTCGGGCTACACCTTC.

This clonotype was seen repeatedly, ten times or more. The chain employs TRBV5-1 and TRBJ1-2; D gene unclear. The CDR3 sequence is 14 residues long. Per germline, CDR1 SGHRS and CDR2 YFSETQ. V shed 1 base and J shed 7 bases, with 14 bases lying between them. CDR3 DNA: TGCGCCAGCAGCTTGAGTCAGGCGGGCGGTGGCTACACCTTC. Protein: CASSLSQAGGGYTF. The whole variable domain, filled in from reference TRBV5-1 and TRBJ1-2, reads KAGVTQTPRYLIKTRGQQVTLSCSPISGHRSVSWYQQTPGQGLQFLFEYFSETQRNKGNFPGRFSGRQFSNSRSEMNVSTLELGDSALYLCASSLSQAGGGYTFGSGTRLTVV.